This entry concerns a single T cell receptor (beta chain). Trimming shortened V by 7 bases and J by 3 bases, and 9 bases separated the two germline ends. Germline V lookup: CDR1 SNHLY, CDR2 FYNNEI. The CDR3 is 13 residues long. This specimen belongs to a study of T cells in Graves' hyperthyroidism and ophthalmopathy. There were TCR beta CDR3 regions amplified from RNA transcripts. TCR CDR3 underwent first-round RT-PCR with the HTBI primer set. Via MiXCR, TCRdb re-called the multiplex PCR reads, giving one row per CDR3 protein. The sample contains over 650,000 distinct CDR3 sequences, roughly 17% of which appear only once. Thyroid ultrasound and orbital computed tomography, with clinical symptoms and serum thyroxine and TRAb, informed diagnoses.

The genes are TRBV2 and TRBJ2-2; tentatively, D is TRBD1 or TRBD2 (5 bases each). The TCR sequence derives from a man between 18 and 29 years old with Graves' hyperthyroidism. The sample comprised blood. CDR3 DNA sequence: TGTGCCAGCACCCCGGGGCACACCGGGGAGCTGTTTTTT. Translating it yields CASTPGHTGELFF.